This TCR beta chain was captured in a study of cytomegalovirus exposure and HLA in healthy donors. In the study overall: Genetic ancestry analysis placed about 80% of the approximately 400 donors that were genotyped in the Caucasian-associated cluster.

Healthy bone marrow donors made up the donor group. Germline CDR1 and CDR2: SNHLY and FYNNEI. The trim removed 4 bases at V and 8 bases at J, leaving 10 bases unmatched. The CDR3 is 17 amino acids. Findings of the study overall: Relative to the approximately 700-donor mean, N-insertions were reportedly fewer in an Asian-associated ancestry cluster in a later analysis. Association of a missense DCLRE1C variant with TCR beta V- and J-gene trimming was reported in a later analysis.

PCR was performed using 60 Vbeta and 13 Jbeta primers. Method: immunoSEQ multiplex PCR; TCRdb's copy keeps in-frame clones and lacks some. The sample contains around 91,000 clones, around 80% of which appear only once. To note about this clone: Its antigen is unidentified.

This sequence joins TRBV2 and TRBJ2-2; 13 bases are a match to TRBD2. The receptor was isolated from a male donor in good health and CMV-seropositive. The sequenced sample consisted of PBMCs. CDR3 sequence reads: CASSVFGLAGELGELFF. DNA for the CDR3: TGTGCCAGCAGTGTCTTTGGACTAGCGGGAGAATTAGGGGAGCTGTTTTTT.